These 14 T cell receptor beta chains came from one sample sequenced in a study of STAT5B mutations in CD4+ large granular lymphocyte leukemia. The repertoire was sequenced with immunoSEQ multiplex PCR; TCRdb's copy has only in-frame clones and lacks some. There are 25,000 to 35,000 clones in the sample; around 71% occur only once, and more than 0.35% lies in the top ten. Sequencing input: CD4+ T cells from blood buffy coats. These receptors all come from a human donor in good health.

This clone was detected once. V and J are TRBV5-4 and TRBJ2-3; 10 nucleotides line up with TRBD1. J lost 5 bases, V lost 4 bases, and 4 bases had no gene match. The V gene's germline CDR1 is SGHNT and CDR2 YYREEE (reference sequence). There are 14 residues in the CDR3. This CDR3 reads CASSKGQGQDTQYF. The DNA for the CDR3 is TGTGCCAGCAGCAAGGGACAGGGGCAAGATACGCAGTATTTT.

This sequence joins TRBV6-5 and TRBJ2-5; 13 nucleotides line up with TRBD2. Looked up from germline, CDR1 is MNHEY and CDR2 is SVGAGI. This CDR3 region has 13 residues. Trimming cost V 4 bases and J 11 bases; bases outside gene matches: 4. DNA for the CDR3: TGTGCCAGCAGTTTCGGACTAGCGGGAGAGCAGTACTTC. Its protein product is CASSFGLAGEQYF.

The chain couples TRBV19 to TRBJ2-1; no clear D gene. Germline V gene lookup returns CDR1 LNHDA and CDR2 SQIVND (reference sequence). This CDR3 contains 14 residues. V lost 4 bases and J lost 9, with 16 bases in between. CDR3 residues: CASSTGSQTGEQFF. CDR3 sequence (DNA): TGTGCCAGTAGTACCGGGTCCCAAACGGGTGAGCAGTTCTTC.

The chain couples TRBV5-1 to TRBJ2-7; 9 nucleotides align to TRBD2. From germline, CDR1 is SGHRS and CDR2 YFSETQ. With 4 bases clipped from V and 0 bases from J, the junction kept 5 bases outside the gene matches. CDR3 length: 15 amino acids. In nucleotides, the CDR3 is TGCGCCAGCAGCCACGGTAGCGGGGGCTCCTACGAGCAGTACTTC. Encoded protein: CASSHGSGGSYEQYF.

The gene calls are TRBV9 and TRBJ2-1; weak D call: TRBD2 (7 bases). The V end was cut by 0 bases, the J end by 8 bases, with 21 bases between. This CDR3 has 17 residues. CDR1 is SGDLS and CDR2 is YYNGEE in the germline V gene. The DNA of the CDR3 is TGTGCCAGCAGCGTAGGAGGCAGGGGAGGGAGCAGCCATGAGCAGTTCTTC. Translation: CASSVGGRGGSSHEQFF.

The rearrangement joins TRBV10-3 to TRBJ2-3; the D gene is possibly TRBD2 (6 bases). Looked up from germline, CDR1 is ENHRY and CDR2 is SYGVKD. The CDR3 is 16 amino acids. Trimming took 8 bases from V and 2 from J, leaving 20 bases between them. CDR3 protein: CAIANRRADPTDTQYF. CDR3 bases: TGTGCCATCGCTAACCGGAGGGCTGACCCCACAGATACGCAGTATTTT.

This sequence joins TRBV19 and TRBJ2-3, with 8 bases identical to TRBD2. V shed 6 bases, J shed 0 bases, and the junction held 11 bases outside the gene matches. The CDR3 extends over 17 amino acids. From germline, CDR1 is LNHDA and CDR2 SQIVND (reference sequence). The CDR3 region is CASSLNQRGTSTDTQYF. CDR3 in DNA: TGTGCCAGTAGCTTAAATCAGCGGGGGACAAGCACAGATACGCAGTATTTT.

This clone occurred a few times. The J gene is TRBJ2-6, the V gene TRBV11-3; D call uncertain. Germline CDR1 SGHNT, CDR2 YENEEA. Trimming removed 2 bases at V and 1 base at J, with 0 bases between. This CDR3 is built from 13 residues. The chain's CDR3 is CASSLSGANVLTF. The CDR3 DNA reads as TGTGCCAGCAGCTTATCTGGGGCCAACGTCCTGACTTTC.

The chain uses TRBV27 and TRBJ2-1; 16 bases are shared with TRBD2. The CDR3 is 17 amino acids. With 4 bases clipped from V and 8 bases from J, the junction kept 8 bases outside the gene matches. In germline, CDR1 is MNHEY, CDR2 SMNVEV (reference sequence). As DNA, the CDR3 is TGTGCCAGCAGTTCAATTGTTGGGACTAGCGGGGGGGATGAGCAGTTCTTC. Translation: CASSSIVGTSGGDEQFF.

The chain carries TRBV5-6 and TRBJ1-1, with 9 positions matching TRBD1. V lost 0 bases and J lost 1; bases outside the gene matches: 10. The length of the CDR3 is 18 residues. The germline gives CDR1 SGHDT, CDR2 YYEEEE. CDR3: CASSLAGWGTGRNTEAFF. Written as DNA, the CDR3 is TGTGCCAGCAGCTTGGCAGGTTGGGGGACAGGGAGGAACACTGAAGCTTTCTTT.

The V gene is TRBV7-6, the J gene TRBJ2-7; TRBD1 might be the D (5 bases). Germline V gene sequence: CDR1 SGHVS, CDR2 FNYEAQ. V was cut by 1 base and J by 0 bases, with 13 bases left in between. This CDR3 is 16 amino acids long. The CDR3 here is CASSLGWTLLSYEQYF. CDR3 bases: TGTGCCAGCAGCTTAGGGTGGACACTCCTCTCCTACGAGCAGTACTTC.

This chain uses TRBV5-1 with TRBJ2-1; 15 bases agree with TRBD2. The CDR3 is 17 residues long. The germline V gene has CDR1 SGHRS and CDR2 YFSETQ. V was pared by 4 bases and J by 5 bases, with 7 bases of the junction left unmatched. The CDR3 DNA sequence: TGCGCCAGCAGCCCGGGACTAGCGGGGGGCGGGAACAATGAGCAGTTCTTC. Its protein is CASSPGLAGGGNNEQFF.

This clone was picked up a small number of times. The chain recombines TRBV2 with TRBJ1-2, with a weak D call TRBD1 (6 bases). This CDR3 region has 14 residues. Trimming removed 5 bases at V and 2 bases at J, with 12 bases between. CDR1 is SNHLY, CDR2 FYNNEI, per germline. CDR3 nucleotides: TGTGCCAGCAGTATCGACAGGCGAAACTATGGCTACACCTTC. The encoded protein is CASSIDRRNYGYTF.

The chain combines TRBV30 with TRBJ1-5, with D maybe TRBD1 (6 bases). This CDR3 is built from 13 residues. V was pared by 1 base and J by 2 bases, with 6 bases between. The germline V gene encodes CDR1 GTSNPN and CDR2 SVGIG (reference sequence). The CDR3: CAWSGTGNQPQHF. In DNA form, the CDR3 reads TGTGCCTGGAGTGGGACAGGCAATCAGCCCCAGCATTTT.